The 8 T cell receptor beta chains below were found in one sample sequenced in a study of OX40 agonist ivuxolimab in advanced cancers. The assay was immunoSEQ multiplex PCR, and TCRdb's table has in-frame clones only and misses some. The sample includes roughly 49,000 clones, roughly 88% seen only once; the top ten take 3% to 4%. Sequences were derived from CD4+ or CD8+ T cells sorted from blood, sampled in a trial of the OX40 agonist ivuxolimab. The source of these receptors is an adult with an advanced solid tumor such as melanoma, head and neck, liver or kidney cancer.

The CDR3 DNA sequence: TGCAGCGTTGAAAGGACAGGGGGGACTGAAAAACTGTTTTTT. Translation gives CSVERTGGTEKLFF. The chain links TRBV29-1 to TRBJ1-4, with 10 bases matching TRBD1. The V gene's germline CDR1 is SQVTM and CDR2 ANQGSEA. Trimming cost V 2 bases and J 7 bases; bases outside gene matches: 4. This CDR3 spans 14 amino acids.

This chain joins TRBV5-6 and TRBJ2-7, with 7 positions matching TRBD2. The CDR3 contains 14 residues. Germline V lookup: CDR1 SGHDT, CDR2 YYEEEE. J lost 7 bases, V lost 5 bases, and 12 bases had no gene match. The CDR3 here is CASRAGLDPGEQYF. DNA of the CDR3: TGTGCCAGCAGGGCCGGACTAGACCCCGGGGAGCAGTACTTC.

J is TRBJ2-1 and V is TRBV6-6; D not resolved. CDR3 length equals 11 residues. Trimming pared 5 bases from V and 10 bases from J, leaving 9 bases between. Looked up from germline, CDR1 is MNHNY and CDR2 is SVGAGI (reference sequence). CDR3 region: CASSRAREQFF. CDR3 in DNA: TGTGCCAGCAGTCGTGCGCGGGAGCAGTTCTTC.

This chain joins TRBV10-3 and TRBJ2-1; D may be TRBD2 (6 bases). Per the germline V gene, CDR1 is ENHRY and CDR2 is SYGVKD. V lost 3 bases and J 7 bases, leaving 19 bases between the germline ends. This CDR3 has 16 residues. CDR3 sequence reads: CAISDLTRASGNEQFF. Here the CDR3 DNA reads TGTGCCATCAGTGACTTGACTAGGGCCTCGGGGAATGAGCAGTTCTTC.

The genes are TRBV7-9 and TRBJ1-5; no firm D call. The CDR3 covers 16 residues. Looked up from germline, CDR1 is SEHNR and CDR2 is FQNEAQ (reference sequence). Trimming left V 3 bases short and J 0 bases short, with 12 bases between. The CDR3 sequence: CASSLAGGLSNQPQHF. The CDR3 region has the DNA TGTGCCAGCAGCTTGGCTGGAGGACTTAGCAATCAGCCCCAGCATTTT.

This chain joins TRBV7-9 and TRBJ1-5, with TRBD1 as a possible D gene (6 bases). The V gene's germline CDR1 is SEHNR and CDR2 FQNEAQ (reference sequence). This CDR3 has 14 residues. V was shortened by 1 base and J by 7 bases, with 11 bases between the two germline ends. The CDR3 is CASSLEGGDQPQHF. CDR3 DNA: TGTGCCAGCAGCTTAGAAGGGGGAGACCAGCCCCAGCATTTT.

The V call is TRBV7-3, the J call TRBJ2-1; weak D call: TRBD2 (5 bases). V lost 3 bases to trimming and J lost 8 bases, with 14 bases between them. This CDR3 is built from 14 residues. Germline CDR1 reads SGHTA; CDR2 reads FQGTGA. The CDR3 loop is CASSFGGPVDEQFF. The CDR3 region has the DNA TGTGCCAGCAGCTTCGGAGGACCGGTGGATGAGCAGTTCTTC.

The rearrangement links TRBV30 to TRBJ1-2; D is undetermined. V shed 4 bases and J shed 4 bases, with 10 bases lying between them. Germline V CDR1 and CDR2: GTSNPN, SVGIG (reference sequence). The CDR3 sequence is 12 residues long. DNA of the CDR3: TGTGCCTGGAACACGCAGCTCTATGGCTACACCTTC. It is translated as CAWNTQLYGYTF. Drawing the rest from reference TRBV30 and TRBJ1-2, the complete variable domain is SQTIHQWPATLVQPVGSPLSLECTVEGTSNPNLYWYRQAAGRGLQLLFYSVGIGQISSEVPQNLSASRPQDRQFILSSKKLLLSDSGFYLCAWNTQLYGYTFGSGTRLTVV.